This record covers a single TCR beta chain. The sample originates from a study of blood T cell repertoires in COVID-19. Study information: Specimens from acute and convalescent COVID-19 originated in the United States, Italy and Spain. Sources were T cells, B-cell-depleted T cells, or PBMCs; the material itself was cDNA or gDNA.

In the original processing: Reference gene primer amplification gave nucleated cell count estimates. Method: immunoSEQ multiplex PCR; TCRdb's copy keeps in-frame clones and lacks some. Clonal size and the V and J genes are those of that table, whereas D and trimming came from the DNA. The table shows approximately 50,000 clones, with approximately 85% occurring only once. This CDR3 spans 15 amino acids. The V gene's germline CDR1 is MNHEY and CDR2 SMNVEV (reference sequence). J gave up 3 bases and V 5 bases, and 3 bases lay outside the gene matches. This TCR was recovered from a human donor in a cohort sampled during active COVID-19. The V and J genes are TRBV27 and TRBJ2-1, with 11 bases fitting TRBD2. Material: peripheral blood. CDR3 sequence (DNA): TGTGCCAGCAGTGTGGGACTAGCGGACTACAATGAGCAGTTCTTC. Amino acids: CASSVGLADYNEQFF.